This T cell receptor beta chain originates from a study of T cell repertoires in cytomegalovirus infection (dated by TCRdb to between 2017 and 2020). Context from the whole study: The peptide stimulations were aimed at well-studied HLA-B-restricted epitopes as well as recently identified HLA-C-restricted CMV epitopes, whose presentation resists viral immunomodulation. The HLA type of each donor mattered for the analysis, because public TCR beta signatures pointed to carriage of CMV infection along with the matching HLA type. Study-level results and caveats: Carriers of CMV infection plus the relevant HLA type were discriminated by the cumulative frequency of public TCR beta family members in the study cohort and in an independent approximately 400-donor cohort. The ex vivo response was dominated by HLA-C-restricted CMV-specific TCR beta clonotypes, which also provided the single most frequent clonotype in two of eight donors.

The treatment or condition label, as the study defines it: in vitro stimulation with specific CMV peptide epitopes to enrich CMV-specific T cells. TCRdb lists the instrument as Illumina HiSeq 1500. TCRdb reworked the public reads: Q25 trimming with fastp, MiXCR clone assembly, productive beta chains retained. When rows share a CDR3 protein, they turn into one entry using the most common DNA and genes. Across this sample there are 550,000 to 850,000 distinct CDR3 sequences, with about 33% seen only once. The ten largest account for about 20% of the sample. This clonotype is a singleton in its sample. Its specific antigen is unknown. No quality values exist for individual bases; no much larger clone is one base distant. A solitary read yields weak support. V is reduced by 0 bases and J by 4 bases, leaving a spacing of 10 bases between them. Reading the germline V gene (reference sequence) gives CDR1 SGHNT and CDR2 YYREEE. Inclusive of the bounding cysteine and phenylalanine, the CDR3 is 14 residues long. The entry retains the CDR3 DNA only, 42 bases that are in frame from base 1.

This TCR derives from a human donor in good health (CMV status not recorded). Some clones in this sample may be carry-over from other donors' samples. The sample was cultured PBMCs, taken from culture after CMV antigen stimulation. The V and J segments used are TRBV5-4 and TRBJ1-1, with an unclear D gene assignment. The DNA reads as follows: TGTGCCAGCAGCTTGGAGACGTCGGGCACTGAAGCTTTCTTT. It specifies CASSLETSGTEAFF.